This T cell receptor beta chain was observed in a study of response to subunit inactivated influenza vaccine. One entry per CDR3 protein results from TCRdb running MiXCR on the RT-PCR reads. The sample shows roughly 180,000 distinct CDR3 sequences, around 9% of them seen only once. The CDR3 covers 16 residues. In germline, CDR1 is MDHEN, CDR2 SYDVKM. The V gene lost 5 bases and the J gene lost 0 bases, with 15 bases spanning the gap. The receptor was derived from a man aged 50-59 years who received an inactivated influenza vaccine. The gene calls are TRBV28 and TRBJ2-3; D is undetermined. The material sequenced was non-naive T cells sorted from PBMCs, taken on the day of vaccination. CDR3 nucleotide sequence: TGTGCCAGCAGTACGAGAACCGCTTCTAGCACAGATACGCAGTATTTT. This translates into CASSTRTASSTDTQYF.